This TCR beta chain was captured in a study of T cell changes during pregnancy in multiple sclerosis (dated by TCRdb to between 2018 and 2020). In the study overall: In women with multiple sclerosis, the researchers looked at how the T cell repertoire shifted as pregnancy progressed.

Receptor libraries were prepared by the immunoSEQ multiplex PCR assay. As stored in TCRdb, this immuneACCESS dataset retains in-frame rearrangements with V and J assigned. A fraction of the clones does not appear; measured against another copy, unresolved V genes explain less than half of the discrepancy, and the remainder lacks a known reason. This sample is represented by more than 65,000 clones; more than 85% of them were singletons. The ten largest account for approximately 3.4% of the sample. The germline V gene supplies CDR1 SQVTM and CDR2 ANQGSEA. Reading from cysteine to phenylalanine, the CDR3 counts 15 amino acids. This entry keeps only the CDR3 DNA: 45 bases, framed from base 1. V loses 3 bases, J loses 5 bases, and the germline ends lie 17 bases apart. Worth noting for this clone: It has no known antigen specificity. There are no base qualities to consult, and no much larger clone falls within one base.

The receptor chain draws on TRBV29-1 and TRBJ2-1; the D gene is perhaps TRBD2, from 6 matching bases. The TCR sequence derives from a female donor with multiple sclerosis, enrolled in a pregnancy study. Sequenced here: peripheral blood, sampled before pregnancy. CDR3 region: CSVDLRDSYNNEQFF. The nucleotides are TGCAGCGTTGACTTGAGGGACTCCTACAACAATGAGCAGTTCTTC.